The present T cell receptor (beta chain) was sequenced within a study of PD-L1 blockade in urothelial cancer. Study context: Samples came from 3 weeks, at the second dose, and 6 weeks into treatment.

Study-level findings and limits: The study found that durable-benefit patients expanded tumor-associated blood clones more at 3 weeks.

Profiling relied on immunoSEQ multiplex PCR, and the TCRdb table lists in-frame clones only, not all of them. Of some 45,000 clones listed, approximately 91% were seen once; the top ten hold 25%. Time point described: pretreatment peripheral blood. This CDR3 spans 13 amino acids. V was clipped by 4 bases and J by 8 bases, with 12 bases between them. Per the germline V gene, CDR1 is LNHDA and CDR2 is SQIVND (reference sequence). Concerning this clone itself: The target antigen is unknown.

The rearrangement links TRBV19 to TRBJ2-1, with a weak D call TRBD2 (6 bases). The sequencing here drew on PBMCs, taken around atezolizumab (anti-PD-L1) treatment. This clonotype was obtained from a donor at least 40 years old with urothelial cancer. The CDR3 DNA follows: TGTGCCAGTAGTAAGGGCAGCGGGTATGAGCAGTTCTTC. Its protein product is CASSKGSGYEQFF.